This record covers a single TCR beta chain. Its matching antigen is unknown. This record belongs to a study of T-cell reconstitution after alpha-beta-depleted transplantation in children. Study-wide results and limits: Certain patients had high TCRbeta diversity at day 60, and it came from recipient T cells and thymic progenitors that survived. As was reported, about two months after transplant, alpha-beta T cells came from several hundred expanded graft clones. Newly made T cells mostly supplied T-cell counts and diversity one year after transplant.

V lost 2 bases, J lost 5 bases, and 2 bases stayed unmatched. CDR3 length: 15 amino acids. Germline assignment: CDR1 MNHEY and CDR2 SVGEGT. The TCRbeta library was prepared with unique molecular identifiers. Each CDR3 protein gets one entry after TCRdb re-called the PCR reads with MiXCR. The repertoire holds hundreds of thousands of distinct CDR3 sequences, 10% to 15% seen once, with 2% to 2.5% in the top ten. The chain links TRBV6-2 or TRBV6-3 to TRBJ2-1; 11 nucleotides line up with TRBD2. This receptor was taken from a male patient between 5 and 17 years old who had a stem cell transplant for acute myeloid leukemia, so the T cells may come from the graft donor. Sequenced here: PBMCs, mostly from graft donor cells, sampled 360 days after TCRalphabeta/CD19-depleted stem cell transplant. As DNA, the CDR3 is TGTGCCAGCAGTTACCCGGGACTAGCGGACAATGAGCAGTTCTTC. As protein: CASSYPGLADNEQFF.